This T cell receptor (beta chain) was captured by sequencing in a study of glioma-infiltrating T cells (dated by TCRdb to between 2015 and 2016). About the full investigation: Glioma tissue, non-neoplastic brain tissue and matched peripheral blood mononuclear cells were used as sources from which TCR alpha- and beta-chain repertoires were sequenced. To gauge divergence between tissue and blood T-cell populations, every tissue-infiltrating repertoire was compared against the peripheral blood repertoire from the same patient. Three low-grade glioma patients, seven to nine primary glioblastoma patients, and three non-glioma patients who contributed non-neoplastic brain tissue made up the paired cohort.

Looking up the germline V gene yields CDR1 KGHSH and CDR2 LQKENI. There are 14 amino acids in the CDR3, from cysteine to phenylalanine inclusive. Only CDR3 DNA remains: 42 bases, in frame from the first base. On the study overall, not on this receptor specifically: Small numbers underpinned the group comparisons: 8 or 9 glioblastoma patients, three low-grade glioma patients and three non-neoplastic patients. In non-neoplastic patients, VJ-independent divergence between tissue and blood fell below expectation, whereas in all gliomas, and especially in low-grade gliomas, the divergence rose above expectation. Very few CDR3 sequences were shared between tissue and blood, attributed to high CDR3 diversity and limited sampling.

The iRepertoire nested amplicon-rescue multiplex PCR (arm-PCR) platform was used to amplify TCR alpha and beta CDR3 regions from RNA. For one-step reverse transcription and amplification, about 85-450 ng of tissue mRNA or PBMC total RNA was used as input. Following bead purification, Illumina adapters were added by a secondary multiplex PCR, and libraries between 200 and 400 bp were gel-purified. Libraries carried internal 6-nucleotide barcodes used for demultiplexing. Sequencing of the libraries was done on an Illumina MiSeq using 2x220 or 2x250 nucleotide paired-end reads. The authors processed their data as follows. Paired reads were merged using FLASH 1.2.11 and aligned with BWA-MEM to the GRCh37 human genome, and TRA and TRB reads were then extracted. For V and J assignment, an IMGT-derived reference of cassette sequences and CDR3 motifs that included pseudogenes was used. Three-frame translation of reads was performed, and productive CDR3s were defined as those with a C...FGXG motif and no stop codons. A clonotype was defined as a unique combination of a V-J cassette pair and a CDR3 amino acid sequence. Reads were filtered by Hamming distance, thresholded by each sample's sequence error rate in mapped regions. The raw public reads went through TCRdb reprocessing: fastp at Q25, MiXCR clone calling, in-frame beta chains kept. Identical CDR3 protein sequences are pooled into one entry, listed with their most common genes and DNA. The V and J calls and clone size come from TCRdb's table, not from the authors' own analysis. For this sample the table gives roughly 100,000 distinct CDR3 sequences, of which roughly 37% were detected only once. Of the sample, less than 45% falls within the top ten clones.

Worth noting for this clonotype: The antigen it binds to is not known. A junction boundary mismatches the germline segment, possibly from a read error.

This clonotype was sampled from a human donor with low-grade glioma or glioblastoma, undergoing nonglioma brain surgery, or in good health (not recorded which). The rearranged segments are TRBV18 and TRBJ1-2; perhaps TRBD1 is the D gene, with 5 bases matching. Sequenced input: glioma tissue, nonneoplastic brain tissue, or PBMCs (not recorded which). The CDR3 protein is CASSPGTGPYGDTF. The DNA is TGTGCCAGCTCACCGGGGACGGGTCCCTATGGCGACACCTTC.